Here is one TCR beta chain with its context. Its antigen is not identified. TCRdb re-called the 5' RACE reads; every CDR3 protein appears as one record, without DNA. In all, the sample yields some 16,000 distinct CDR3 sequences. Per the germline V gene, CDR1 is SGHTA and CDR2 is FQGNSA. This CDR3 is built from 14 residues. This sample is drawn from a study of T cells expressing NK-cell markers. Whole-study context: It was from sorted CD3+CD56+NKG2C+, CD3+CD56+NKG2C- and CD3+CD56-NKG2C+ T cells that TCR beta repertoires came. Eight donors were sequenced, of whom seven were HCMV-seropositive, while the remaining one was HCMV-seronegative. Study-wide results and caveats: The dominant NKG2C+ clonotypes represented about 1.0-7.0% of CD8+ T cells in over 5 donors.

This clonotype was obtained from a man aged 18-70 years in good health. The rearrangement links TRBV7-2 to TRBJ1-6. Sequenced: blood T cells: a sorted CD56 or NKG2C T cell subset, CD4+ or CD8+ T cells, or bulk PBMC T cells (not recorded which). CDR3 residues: CASSLAWRDSPLHF.